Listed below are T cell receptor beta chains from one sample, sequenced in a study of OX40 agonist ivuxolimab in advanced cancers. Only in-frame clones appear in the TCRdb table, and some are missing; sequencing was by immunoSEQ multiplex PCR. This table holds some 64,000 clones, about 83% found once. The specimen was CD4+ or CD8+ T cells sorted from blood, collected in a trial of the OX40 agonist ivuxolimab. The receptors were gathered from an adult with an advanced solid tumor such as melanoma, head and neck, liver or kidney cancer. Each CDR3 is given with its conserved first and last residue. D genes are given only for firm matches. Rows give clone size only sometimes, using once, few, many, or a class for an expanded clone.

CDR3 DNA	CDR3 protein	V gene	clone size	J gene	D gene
TGTGCCAGCAGACTCCGCGGGGATACGCAGTATTTT	CASRLRGDTQYF	TRBV5-4	NA	TRBJ2-3	NA
TGTGCCAGCAGTTTATGGCGGACCCGCTCCTACGAGCAGTACTTC	CASSLWRTRSYEQYF	TRBV27	NA	TRBJ2-7	NA
TGTGCCAGCAGTTACTCGCTCGGGAGCTCCTACGAGCAGTACTTC	CASSYSLGSSYEQYF	TRBV6-6	NA	TRBJ2-7	NA
TGTGCCAGCAGCAAGGGGCAGTTCCTCTCTGGGGCCAACGTCCTGACTTTC	CASSKGQFLSGANVLTF	TRBV11-3	NA	TRBJ2-6	NA
TGTGCCAGCAGTGCCCCTGTGGGGACAGGGCATGGCTACACCTTC	CASSAPVGTGHGYTF	TRBV25-1	NA	TRBJ1-2	TRBD1
TGCGCCAGCAGCTTGATTGGACAGGCAGCCTACGAGCAGTACTTC	CASSLIGQAAYEQYF	TRBV5-1	NA	TRBJ2-7	TRBD1
TGTGCCAGCAGCCGACTAGCGGGGGGCTACAATGAGCAGTTCTTC	CASSRLAGGYNEQFF	TRBV5-6	NA	TRBJ2-1	TRBD2
TGTGCCAGCAGTTACGAGTTTTCGAACACTGAAGCTTTCTTT	CASSYEFSNTEAFF	TRBV6-5	NA	TRBJ1-1	NA
TGTGCCAGCAGCCAGGGACAGGGGGGCCGTAAGGGCTACACCTTC	CASSQGQGGRKGYTF	TRBV5-5	few	TRBJ1-2	TRBD1
TGCGCCAGCAGCCCCGGGACGAGACGGGAGCTGTTTTTT	CASSPGTRRELFF	TRBV4-3	few	TRBJ2-2	NA
TGTGCCAGCAGCTTAGGCGGAGTAAGCTCCTACGAGCAGTACTTC	CASSLGGVSSYEQYF	TRBV7-2	once	TRBJ2-7	NA
TGTGCCAGTAGTACCGGGACGGACTCTGGGGCCAACGTCCTGACTTTC	CASSTGTDSGANVLTF	TRBV19	once	TRBJ2-6	NA
TGTGCCAGCAGCTTAGCCGGGGACAGGGGTAACTATGGCTACACCTTC	CASSLAGDRGNYGYTF	TRBV11-3	once	TRBJ1-2	TRBD1
TGTGCCAGCAATTCAGCCACCTCTGGAAACACCATATATTTT	CASNSATSGNTIYF	TRBV28	NA	TRBJ1-3	NA
TGTGCCAGCAGTGAAGGACATTACTCTGGAAACACCATATATTTT	CASSEGHYSGNTIYF	TRBV6-1	NA	TRBJ1-3	NA
TGTGCCAGCAGGATGACAGGGACGGGTGAAAAACTGTTTTTT	CASRMTGTGEKLFF	TRBV6-1	NA	TRBJ1-4	TRBD1
TGTGCCAGCAGCAAAGTGGGCTGGGAGGATATTGAGCCGGATACGCAGTATTTT	CASSKVGWEDIEPDTQYF	TRBV21-1	NA	TRBJ2-3	NA
TGTGCCAGCAGCATCACAGGGGCGAAAAGCACAGATACGCAGTATTTT	CASSITGAKSTDTQYF	TRBV7-2	NA	TRBJ2-3	TRBD1
TGTGCCAGCAGTTCGGACAGGGTTGGCTACACCTTC	CASSSDRVGYTF	TRBV2	NA	TRBJ1-2	TRBD1
TGTGCCAGCCAGAGCGGGGGAAACACAGATACGCAGTATTTT	CASQSGGNTDTQYF	TRBV25-1	NA	TRBJ2-3	TRBD2
TGTGCCAGCAGCCCGACAGGGGGCAGTCAGCCCCAGCATTTT	CASSPTGGSQPQHF	TRBV7-9	NA	TRBJ1-5	TRBD1
TGTGCCAGCAGTTTTCTTGGGGGACTAGCGAAAGATACGCAGTATTTT	CASSFLGGLAKDTQYF	TRBV11-2	NA	TRBJ2-3	TRBD2
TGTGCCAGCAGCTTAGCCGGGGCTTCAGAAGCTTTCTTT	CASSLAGASEAFF	TRBV7-9	NA	TRBJ1-1	NA
TGTGCCAGCAGCCAACGCGAGGGAGAGACCCAGTACTTC	CASSQREGETQYF	TRBV4-2	once	TRBJ2-5	NA
TGTGCCAGCAGCTCGGGATGGCGGGGAAACACCATATATTTT	CASSSGWRGNTIYF	TRBV5-6	NA	TRBJ1-3	NA
TGCGCCAGCAGCCAGGGGACAGAAAATAGCAATCAGCCCCAGCATTTT	CASSQGTENSNQPQHF	TRBV5-4	NA	TRBJ1-5	TRBD1
TGTGCCAGCAGCTTAGACGTGACAGGGTCGGGTTCGGTTACGCAGTATTTT	CASSLDVTGSGSVTQYF	TRBV7-6	NA	TRBJ2-3	TRBD1
TGTGCCAGCAGCCAAGGGACTGAATCTTTCTACGAGCAGTACTTC	CASSQGTESFYEQYF	TRBV4-2	NA	TRBJ2-7	NA
TGTGCCAGCAGCTTAGCGGGGGGCTCGTCCTACGAGCAGTACTTC	CASSLAGGSSYEQYF	TRBV7-2	once	TRBJ2-7	NA
TGTGCCATCAGGTCACGGGACAGGGAGGTAGCGGGACAGTACAATGAGCAGTTCTTC	CAIRSRDREVAGQYNEQFF	TRBV10-3	NA	TRBJ2-1	NA
TGTGCCAGCAGACCGCGGCAGGGCCCCTACAATGAGCAGTTCTTC	CASRPRQGPYNEQFF	TRBV6-5	NA	TRBJ2-1	NA
TGCGCCAGCAGCTTGGGGGTCTTAGCGGGAGGCGCAGATACGCAGTATTTT	CASSLGVLAGGADTQYF	TRBV5-1	NA	TRBJ2-3	TRBD2
TGTGCCAGTAGTCCCCGGGGAGATTTTTCACCCCTCCACTTT	CASSPRGDFSPLHF	TRBV19	NA	TRBJ1-6	NA
TGTGCCAGCAGCTTAGCGGGAGGGCTAAGTGAGCAGTACTTC	CASSLAGGLSEQYF	TRBV7-2	few	TRBJ2-7	TRBD2
TGTGCCAGCAGCTTAAATGTTCTAGCGGGCAATGTGCAGTTCTTC	CASSLNVLAGNVQFF	TRBV7-3	NA	TRBJ2-1	TRBD2
TGTGCCAGCAGCCGGGTCACTGAAGCTTTCTTT	CASSRVTEAFF	TRBV7-2	once	TRBJ1-1	NA
TGCGCCAGCAGCCAAGCCGGGAAGCTCTATGGCTACACCTTC	CASSQAGKLYGYTF	TRBV4-3	NA	TRBJ1-2	NA
TGTGCCACCCTAGCGGGAAGCCCAGATACGCAGTATTTT	CATLAGSPDTQYF	TRBV7-9	NA	TRBJ2-3	TRBD2
TGTGCCATCAGTGACTCCCTGGACAGGGGTAACTATGGCTACACCTTC	CAISDSLDRGNYGYTF	TRBV10-3	few	TRBJ1-2	TRBD1
TGTGCCAGCACATCCCGGGCCCCCTACGAGCAGTACTTC	CASTSRAPYEQYF	TRBV6-5	NA	TRBJ2-7	NA
TGTGCCAGCAGTACCAGGGGTCCTGAAGCTTTCTTT	CASSTRGPEAFF	TRBV28	NA	TRBJ1-1	NA
TGTGCCAGCTCACCAAGGGACCCTGGCCGAGAGACCCAGTACTTC	CASSPRDPGRETQYF	TRBV18	NA	TRBJ2-5	NA
TGTGCCAGCAGCGCCGGGACAGGGTCCTACGAGCAGTACTTC	CASSAGTGSYEQYF	TRBV7-2	NA	TRBJ2-7	TRBD1
TGTGCTAGTGGTCCCAGAAATTTCGGACAGGGCGGTAACTATGGCTACACCTTC	CASGPRNFGQGGNYGYTF	TRBV12-5	NA	TRBJ1-2	TRBD1